The rows below give T cell receptor beta chains drawn from one sample of a study of STAT5B mutations in CD4+ large granular lymphocyte leukemia. Sequencing used immunoSEQ multiplex PCR; TCRdb keeps in-frame clones, though not all of them. Of nearly 35,000 clones listed, about two thirds were seen once; the top ten hold 1.5% to 2%. Sequencing used CD4+ T cells from blood buffy coats. The receptors were sampled from a human donor in good health. Both conserved end residues are part of each CDR3. Each record gives: D gene, J gene, clone size, V gene, CDR3 DNA, CDR3 protein. D genes are given only for firm matches. Rows may omit the clone size; those that give it use once, few, many or a size class.

TRBD2,TRBJ2-1,-,TRBV19,TGTGCCAGTAGTACCTCCTGGAGCGGGGGGCTGGACAATGAGCAGTTCTTC,CASSTSWSGGLDNEQFF
-,TRBJ1-2,-,TRBV5-1,TGCGCCAGCACCCTGGGGGTGGCTAACTATGGCTACACCTTC,CASTLGVANYGYTF
TRBD1,TRBJ1-2,-,TRBV19,TGTGCCACCCACCGGGACAGGGCCAACTATGGCTACACCTTC,CATHRDRANYGYTF
TRBD1,TRBJ2-5,-,TRBV10-3,TGTGCCATCAGTCCGGACAGGGGAGGAGGAGAGACCCAGTACTTC,CAISPDRGGGETQYF
-,TRBJ1-5,few,TRBV19,TGTGCCATCCAGGGTAACAATCAGCCCCAGCATTTT,CAIQGNNQPQHF
TRBD1,TRBJ2-7,-,TRBV11-2,TGTGCCAGCAGAAACGGACAGGGGCAGAACTACGAGCAGTACTTC,CASRNGQGQNYEQYF
-,TRBJ2-1,-,TRBV11-1,TGTGCCAGCAGCCAGGACTCACCACCTCGCTATGAGCAGTTCTTC,CASSQDSPPRYEQFF
TRBD1,TRBJ1-1,-,TRBV7-2,TGTGCCAGCAGCTTGGGGATGGGACAGTCCACTGAAGCTTTCTTT,CASSLGMGQSTEAFF
-,TRBJ2-3,-,TRBV5-4,TGTGCCAGCAGCTGGGGGGCGGGAATCACAGATACGCAGTATTTT,CASSWGAGITDTQYF
TRBD2,TRBJ2-5,once,TRBV7-2,TGTGCCAGCAGCCAAAGGACTAGCGGCCAAGAGACCCAGTACTTC,CASSQRTSGQETQYF
-,TRBJ2-1,few,TRBV7-2,TGTGCCAGCAGTAGGCAGGGTGGAAGTCGTGAGCAGTTCTTC,CASSRQGGSREQFF
TRBD2,TRBJ2-7,-,TRBV9,TGTGCCAGCAGCGAAGGGACTAGCGGGGACTACGAGCAGTACTTC,CASSEGTSGDYEQYF
-,TRBJ2-4,-,TRBV6-1,TGTGCCAGCAGTGAGGCCACCCGAGGGGACATTCAGTACTTC,CASSEATRGDIQYF
-,TRBJ1-2,few,TRBV5-1,TGCGCCAGCAGCTTGGCTGACTCTCCTCTTGGGGGCTACACCTTC,CASSLADSPLGGYTF
-,TRBJ1-6,-,TRBV2,TGTGCCAGCAGTGAAGAGGCTGGGTCCAATTCACCCCTCCACTTT,CASSEEAGSNSPLHF
-,TRBJ2-7,-,TRBV7-3,TGTGCCAGCAGCTTATCAGGGGCATCCCACGAGCAGTACTTC,CASSLSGASHEQYF
-,TRBJ2-2,-,TRBV7-8,TGTGCCAGCAGCTTAGCGCGGTGGCACCAGAACACCGGGGAGCTGTTTTTT,CASSLARWHQNTGELFF
-,TRBJ1-1,-,TRBV13,TGTGCCAGCAGCTCTTCGTGGCAGGCTGAAGCTTTCTTT,CASSSSWQAEAFF